A single TCR beta chain is shown here with its context. Many counts were recorded for this clonotype. Its antigen remains undetermined. No much larger clonotype is one base removed from it; base qualities were not supplied. Libraries of naive CD8 T cells were generated from roughly 21,000 to 960,000 sorted cells, with 10%, 30% or 50% of the purified RNA used. Naive CD8 T cells, defined as CD8+CD4-CCR7+CD45RA+, were FACS-sorted into RLT Plus buffer on a BD FACSAria II. To test detection sensitivity, Jurkat RNA equivalent to roughly eleven TCR copies was spiked into samples of roughly 20,000-1,100,000 naive CD8 T cells. Enrichment of CD8 T cells was done with RosetteSep CD8+ T Cell Enrichment Cocktail plus Ficoll-Paque, and ACK red cell lysis came afterward. The cysteine opens and the phenylalanine closes a CDR3 of 13 amino acids. The only DNA kept is the CDR3, 39 bases in frame from the first base. At the junction V is shortened by 6 bases and J by 6 bases, with 14 bases in between. The CDR1 and CDR2 encoded by the germline V gene are MNHEY and SVGEGT.

Receptors were amplified or captured by PCR. Data came from an Illumina HiSeq 4000. Bulk TCR libraries were made following a previously described method, with the TCR primers given in Table S5. The Qiagen AllPrep DNA/RNA kit was used to purify total RNA. Reads from multiple sequencing runs of the same library were pooled before analysis. The study's processing was this. Only reads with exact TCR constant sequence were kept, trimmed to 150 nt, and grouped by their 12-nt molecular barcodes. Reads inside each barcode group were sub-clustered using a 15% Levenshtein threshold, and a quality-weighted consensus sequence was constructed for each RNA molecule. Non-functional sequences were excluded, and lower-count sequences lying one edit away from another sequence were also excluded. On the basis of fitting two negative binomial distributions, barcode sub-clusters with fewer than 20% of the maximum read count were discarded. Using fastp trimming at Q25 and MiXCR clonotype assembly, TCRdb reanalyzed the public sequencing data and kept in-frame beta chains. Each entry merges the rows of one CDR3 protein and shows their most common DNA and genes. Clone size and V and J calls follow TCRdb, not the original study. This sample holds approximately 670,000 distinct CDR3 sequences; roughly 21% were observed only once. 0.85% to 0.9% of the sample is in the top ten clones.

This entry belongs to a study of molecular identifiers for immune sequencing clone quantification (dated by TCRdb to between 2018 and 2020). Looking at the study overall: For a replicate experiment, the RNA from either 20,000 or 100,000 naive CD8 T cells was divided into five aliquots, and four of those aliquots went on to sequencing. This methods study used CD8 T cells to benchmark TCR RNA copy counting and molecular-identifier clustering-based TCR repertoire sequencing (MIDCIRS).

Here is what the overall study found, with its caveats: Even against a background of one million naive CD8 T cells, spiked-in Jurkat TCR RNA amounting to a single cell's worth was reported to be detectable. In CMV-specific effector cells, clones with more than 20 RNA copies accounted for over 98% of molecules, whereas in naive cells such clones accounted for under 1%. Highly expanded clone sizes could be underestimated because identical TCR molecules may share a barcode. Naive libraries contained spiked-in Jurkat TCR RNA (approximately ten copies' worth), which is not part of the donor repertoire. Modeling gave 3 to 3.5 recovered TCR RNA copies per cell versus approximately 9 by digital PCR, implying about 30% capture efficiency. When barcode sub-clustering was left out, chimeric consensus sequences inflated TCR diversity, with chimeras reaching as high as 47%.

Input material: naive CD8+ T cells from blood, with Jurkat cell RNA spiked in. This specimen's cell subset or site label, per the study, means: FACS-sorted CD8+CD4-CCR7+CD45RA+ naive T cells. The clonotype was recovered from a human donor in good health. Some libraries in this study had Jurkat cell RNA spiked in. The rearrangement joined TRBV6-2 or TRBV6-3 to TRBJ1-1; the D segment cannot be called with confidence. Read as DNA, the sequence is TGTGCCAGCAGCGTCGACGGCTGGTCTGAAGCTTTCTTT. Its protein product is CASSVDGWSEAFF.